The source of this TCR beta chain is a study of T cell repertoires in cytomegalovirus infection. This clonotype was counted only a few times. The CDR3 is 16 amino acids. Trimming shortened V by 0 bases and J by 0 bases, and 11 bases separated the two germline ends. CDR1 and CDR2 (germline): SGHVS, FQNEAQ. TCRdb re-derived calls from the reads in MiXCR, one entry per CDR3 protein. The data contain approximately 750,000 distinct CDR3 sequences, roughly 36% of them singletons. The TCR originated in a human donor in good health (CMV status not recorded). Some clones in this sample may be carry-over from other donors' samples. The chain employs TRBV7-8 and TRBJ1-1; no clear D gene. Input material: PBMCs. The chain's CDR3 is CASSLARARLNTEAFF. The CDR3 region has the DNA TGTGCCAGCAGCTTAGCGAGGGCAAGACTGAACACTGAAGCTTTCTTT.